This T cell receptor beta chain comes out of a study of CD8 T cells in ankylosing spondylitis. One entry per CDR3 protein results from TCRdb running MiXCR on the 5' RACE reads. The sample lists tens of thousands of distinct CDR3 sequences; about 4% were seen once. This clonotype was seen many times. The receptor comes from a female donor with ankylosing spondylitis or in good health (not recorded which). The sequencing input was blood, either unsorted or a sorted T cell fraction (not recorded which).

CDR3 nucleotide sequence: TGTGCCAGCAAACAAAAGGGGGGAGATGGCTACACCTTC. This gives the protein CASKQKGGDGYTF. The gene calls are TRBV9 and TRBJ1-2; D possibly corresponds to TRBD1 (6 bases). The CDR3 has 13 amino acids. Trimming removed 6 bases at V and 6 bases at J, with 15 bases between. Germline V lookup: CDR1 SGDLS, CDR2 YYNGEE.